These 21 T cell receptor beta chains came from one sample sequenced in a study of blood T cell repertoires in COVID-19. The table came from immunoSEQ multiplex PCR; TCRdb's copy has only in-frame clones and leaves some out. Of some 100,000 clones listed, less than 85% are singletons. Material for sequencing was peripheral blood. These receptors were obtained from a human donor in a cohort sampled during active or convalescent COVID-19.

This clone was detected only once. The rearrangement joins TRBV5-1 to TRBJ1-1, with 8 bases lining up with TRBD1. The CDR3 runs 15 residues. Germline trimming cut 5 bases from V and 1 base from J; bases unmatched to any gene: 7. In germline, CDR1 is SGHRS, CDR2 YFSETQ. CDR3 region: CASRKTGVSNTEAFF. CDR3 coding DNA: TGCGCCAGCAGAAAGACAGGGGTCTCGAACACTGAAGCTTTCTTT.

The chain uses TRBV6-5 and TRBJ2-3; 8 bases are a match to TRBD2. Germline lookup yields CDR1 MNHEY and CDR2 SVGAGI. The CDR3 length is 15 residues. V shed 8 bases, J shed 0 bases, and the junction held 7 bases outside the gene matches. The DNA of the CDR3 is TGTGCCAGCTCTCTTAGCGGGGCTAGCACAGATACGCAGTATTTT. The encoded protein is CASSLSGASTDTQYF.

This sequence joins TRBV5-1 and TRBJ1-2, with 7 bases matching TRBD1. The CDR3 spans 16 residues. Germline V gene lookup returns CDR1 SGHRS and CDR2 YFSETQ. With V trimmed by 3 bases and J by 4 bases, 12 bases remained unmatched. The CDR3 DNA reads as TGCGCCAGCAGCTCAGCCTGGGACAGTTACTTCTATGGCTACACCTTC. Encoded protein: CASSSAWDSYFYGYTF.

This chain connects TRBV5-1 to TRBJ2-7, with a weak D call TRBD1 (6 bases). The CDR3 runs 14 residues. Germline values: CDR1 SGHRS, CDR2 YFSETQ. V lost 4 bases and J lost 5, with 16 bases in between. The CDR3 sequence: CASSVTGTHHEQYF. As DNA, the CDR3 is TGCGCCAGCAGCGTGACCGGGACACACCACGAGCAGTACTTC.

This rearrangement joins TRBV5-1 to TRBJ2-3; D is possibly TRBD2 (6 bases). V lost 5 bases, J lost 1 base, and 14 bases lay in between. Germline-derived CDR1 and CDR2 are SGHRS and YFSETQ. The CDR3 length is 15 residues. CDR3 DNA sequence: TGCGCCAGCAGTATCTGGGCGGGGCGCACAGATACGCAGTATTTT. It yields the protein CASSIWAGRTDTQYF. The whole variable domain, remainder taken from reference TRBV5-1 and TRBJ2-3, is KAGVTQTPRYLIKTRGQQVTLSCSPISGHRSVSWYQQTPGQGLQFLFEYFSETQRNKGNFPGRFSGRQFSNSRSEMNVSTLELGDSALYLCASSIWAGRTDTQYFGPGTRLTVL.

V usage is TRBV4-1 and J usage is TRBJ1-2, with 7 bases identical to TRBD1. The CDR3 contains 16 residues. The V gene's germline CDR1 is MGHRA and CDR2 YSYEKL. J lost 6 bases, V lost 0 bases, and 10 bases had no gene match. This chain's CDR3 is CASSQDGGTVLDGYTF. DNA of the CDR3: TGCGCCAGCAGCCAAGATGGCGGGACAGTCTTGGATGGCTACACCTTC.

The chain carries TRBV28 and TRBJ1-5, with 8 bases lining up with TRBD1. Germline V gene sequence: CDR1 MDHEN, CDR2 SYDVKM. This CDR3 spans 15 amino acids. Trimming at V came to 6 bases and at J to 0 bases, leaving 4 bases not matched to a gene. The CDR3 coding sequence is TGTGCCAGCAGCGAGACAGGGGATAGCAATCAGCCCCAGCATTTT. This codes for CASSETGDSNQPQHF.

This sequence joins TRBV15 and TRBJ1-5, with TRBD1 as a possible D gene (6 bases). V lost 5 bases and J 2 bases, leaving 10 bases between the germline ends. The CDR3 is 14 amino acids. The V gene's germline CDR1 is LNHNV and CDR2 YYDKDF (reference sequence). CDR3 loop: CATSPDSRNQPQHF. The CDR3 DNA follows: TGTGCCACCAGCCCGGACAGCCGCAATCAGCCCCAGCATTTT.

This rearrangement joins TRBV19 to TRBJ2-5; 10 bases map to TRBD2. This CDR3 region has 17 residues. The germline V gene encodes CDR1 LNHDA and CDR2 SQIVND (reference sequence). V was pared by 3 bases and J by 3 bases, with 10 bases of the junction left unmatched. DNA for the CDR3: TGTGCCAGTAGTATTTCTCTGGGACTAGCGACCGAAGAGACCCAGTACTTC. Amino acids: CASSISLGLATEETQYF.

V is TRBV5-1 and J is TRBJ2-1; 8 nucleotides align to TRBD2. In germline, CDR1 is SGHRS, CDR2 YFSETQ. The length of the CDR3 is 15 residues. The V and J ends lost 2 bases and 6 bases, in that order; junction bases with no gene match: 7. CDR3 loop: CASSLAAGGRNEQFF. The CDR3 nucleotides read TGCGCCAGCAGCTTAGCGGCGGGAGGACGCAATGAGCAGTTCTTC.

The chain employs TRBV4-1 and TRBJ1-5, with D tentatively TRBD1 (5 bases). Germline V gives CDR1 MGHRA, CDR2 YSYEKL. The CDR3 extends over 17 amino acids. V dropped 0 bases and J dropped 0 bases, with 12 bases sitting between them. CDR3 region: CASSQERKGNSNQPQHF. The DNA of the CDR3 is TGCGCCAGCAGCCAAGAGAGGAAGGGGAATAGCAATCAGCCCCAGCATTTT.

This clone appeared a single time. The J gene is TRBJ1-4, the V gene TRBV27; D is unclear. The CDR3 spans 15 residues. CDR1 and CDR2 (germline): MNHEY, SMNVEV (reference sequence). The V end was cut by 6 bases, the J end by 2 bases, with 13 bases between. This CDR3 is CASRSPGGTNEKLFF. The CDR3 nucleotides are TGTGCCAGCAGATCCCCCGGAGGGACTAATGAAAAACTGTTTTTT.

The chain has TRBV10-1 and TRBJ1-2, with D perhaps matching TRBD1 (5 bases). V was pared by 2 bases and J by 3 bases, with 7 bases between. This CDR3 contains 13 residues. Germline lookup yields CDR1 WNHNN and CDR2 SYGVQD (reference sequence). The CDR3 region has the DNA TGCGCCAGCAGTGAGGGCAGGGACTATGGCTACACCTTC. The encoded protein is CASSEGRDYGYTF.

The chain is built from TRBV4-1 and TRBJ2-7, with unresolved D. Trimming shortened V by 1 base and J by 2 bases, and 12 bases separated the two germline ends. Germline CDR1 reads MGHRA; CDR2 reads YSYEKL. The CDR3 spans 15 residues. The CDR3 nucleotides read TGCGCCAGCAGCCAAGTAGGCAGGTCAACCTACGAGCAGTACTTC. This sequence encodes CASSQVGRSTYEQYF.

The chain uses TRBV28 and TRBJ1-6; D may be TRBD1 (5 bases). The CDR3 spans 15 residues. The ends were cut back, 5 bases at V and 8 bases at J, with 16 bases in the middle. In germline, CDR1 is MDHEN, CDR2 SYDVKM. The chain's CDR3 is CASSPLGGVHSPLHF. CDR3 DNA: TGTGCCAGCAGTCCGCTTGGGGGGGTCCATTCACCCCTCCACTTT.

The V call is TRBV7-3, the J call TRBJ2-1, with a weak D call TRBD2 (6 bases). The CDR3 contains 14 residues. The germline gives CDR1 SGHTA, CDR2 FQGTGA. V was trimmed by 4 bases and J by 7 bases, leaving 14 bases between them. The CDR3 DNA reads TGTGCCAGCAGCTCCCGGACTACCTTGAATGAGCAGTTCTTC. Translating it yields CASSSRTTLNEQFF.

The rearrangement joins TRBV24-1 to TRBJ2-2; weak D call: TRBD1 (6 bases). Germline CDR1 reads KGHDR; CDR2 reads SFDVKD. Trimming took off 10 bases at V and 4 bases at J, with 18 bases between the two ends. The CDR3 totals 15 residues. The CDR3 sequence: CATNGQSSGTGELFF. The CDR3 nucleotides read TGTGCCACGAACGGACAGTCCTCGGGCACCGGGGAGCTGTTTTTT.

The chain carries TRBV4-3 and TRBJ1-5, with a tentative D call TRBD1 (5 bases). CDR3 length: 17 amino acids. V gave up 0 bases and J gave up 0 bases, with 12 bases separating them. Germline loops: CDR1 LGHNA, CDR2 YSLEER. The CDR3 DNA is TGCGCCAGCAGCCAAGAGGTGGTGCAGGGTAGCAATCAGCCCCAGCATTTT. This sequence encodes CASSQEVVQGSNQPQHF.

The chain employs TRBV25-1 and TRBJ1-2, with a weak D call TRBD1 (6 bases). CDR3 size: 13 residues. Trimming pared 3 bases from V and 5 bases from J, leaving 10 bases between. Germline lookup yields CDR1 MGHDK and CDR2 SYGVNS. The CDR3 loop is CASSDRQVYGYTF. The CDR3 coding sequence is TGTGCCAGCAGTGACCGACAGGTATATGGCTACACCTTC.

J is TRBJ1-4 and V is TRBV2; D is perhaps TRBD1 (6 bases). This CDR3 region has 15 residues. With 6 bases removed from V and 0 bases from J, the gap between germline ends came to 11 bases. The germline gives CDR1 SNHLY, CDR2 FYNNEI. The CDR3 loop is CASRATGTTNEKLFF. CDR3 in DNA: TGTGCCAGCAGGGCCACAGGGACAACTAATGAAAAACTGTTTTTT.

The rearrangement links TRBV28 to TRBJ2-5, with D unclear. The germline gives CDR1 MDHEN, CDR2 SYDVKM. V was shortened by 3 bases and J by 0 bases, with 8 bases between the two germline ends. The CDR3 consists of 14 residues. In DNA, the CDR3 is TGTGCCAGCAGTTTTTCTCCAGACCAAGAGACCCAGTACTTC. It codes for CASSFSPDQETQYF.